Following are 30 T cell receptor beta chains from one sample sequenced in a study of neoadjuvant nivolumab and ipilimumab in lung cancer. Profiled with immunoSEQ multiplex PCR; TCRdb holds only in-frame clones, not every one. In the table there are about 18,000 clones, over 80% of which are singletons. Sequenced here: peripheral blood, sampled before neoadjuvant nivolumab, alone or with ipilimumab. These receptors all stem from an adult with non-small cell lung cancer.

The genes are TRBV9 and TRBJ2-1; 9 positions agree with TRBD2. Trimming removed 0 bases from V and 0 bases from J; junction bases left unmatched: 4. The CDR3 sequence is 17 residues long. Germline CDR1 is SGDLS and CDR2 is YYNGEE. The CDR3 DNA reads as TGTGCCAGCAGCGTAGGGGTTAGCGGGAGCTCCTACAATGAGCAGTTCTTC. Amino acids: CASSVGVSGSSYNEQFF.

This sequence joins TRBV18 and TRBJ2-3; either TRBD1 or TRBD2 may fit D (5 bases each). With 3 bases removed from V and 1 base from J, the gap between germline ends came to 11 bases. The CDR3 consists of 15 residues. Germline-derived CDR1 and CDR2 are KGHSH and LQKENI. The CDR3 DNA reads TGTGCCAGCTCACCTGGGCAGGGACGCACAGATACGCAGTATTTT. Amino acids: CASSPGQGRTDTQYF.

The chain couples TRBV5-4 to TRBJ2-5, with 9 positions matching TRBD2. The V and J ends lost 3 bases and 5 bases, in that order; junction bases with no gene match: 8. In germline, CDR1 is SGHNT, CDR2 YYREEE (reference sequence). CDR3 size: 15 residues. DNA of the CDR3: TGTGCCAGCAGCTCGCAAGCGGGAGGCGACGAGACCCAGTACTTC. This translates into CASSSQAGGDETQYF.

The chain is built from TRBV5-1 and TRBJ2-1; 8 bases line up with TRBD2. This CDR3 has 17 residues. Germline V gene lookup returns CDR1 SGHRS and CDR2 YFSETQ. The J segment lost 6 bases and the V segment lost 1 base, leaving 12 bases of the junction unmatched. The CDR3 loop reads CASSLWGSGMSGNEQFF. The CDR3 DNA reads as TGCGCCAGCAGCTTGTGGGGTAGCGGGATGTCGGGCAATGAGCAGTTCTTC.

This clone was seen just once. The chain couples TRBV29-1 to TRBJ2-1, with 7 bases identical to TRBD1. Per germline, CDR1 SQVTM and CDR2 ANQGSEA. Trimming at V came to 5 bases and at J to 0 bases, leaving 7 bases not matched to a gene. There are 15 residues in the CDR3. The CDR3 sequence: CSVLGQPSSYNEQFF. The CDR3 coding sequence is TGCAGCGTTCTGGGACAGCCGAGCTCCTACAATGAGCAGTTCTTC.

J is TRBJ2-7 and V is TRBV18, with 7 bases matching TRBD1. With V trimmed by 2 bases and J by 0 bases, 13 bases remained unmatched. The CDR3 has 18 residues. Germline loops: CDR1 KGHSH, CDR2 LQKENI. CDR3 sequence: CASSPFWAPGDSSYEQYF. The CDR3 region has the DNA TGTGCCAGCTCACCATTTTGGGCACCAGGGGACAGCTCCTACGAGCAGTACTTC.

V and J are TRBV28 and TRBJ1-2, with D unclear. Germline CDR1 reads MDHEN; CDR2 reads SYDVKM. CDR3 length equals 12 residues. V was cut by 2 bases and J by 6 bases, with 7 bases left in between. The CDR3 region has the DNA TGTGCCAGCAGTTTAGGGGTGGATGGCTACACCTTC. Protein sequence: CASSLGVDGYTF.

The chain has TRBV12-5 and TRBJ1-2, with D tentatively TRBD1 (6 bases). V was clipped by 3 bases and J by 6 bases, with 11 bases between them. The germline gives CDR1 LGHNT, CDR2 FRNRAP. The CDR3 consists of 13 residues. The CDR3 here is CASGLSGVDGYTF. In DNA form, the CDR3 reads TGTGCTAGTGGTTTATCAGGGGTTGATGGCTACACCTTC. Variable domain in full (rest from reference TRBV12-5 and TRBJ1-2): DARVTQTPRHKVTEMGQEVTMRCQPILGHNTVFWYRQTMMQGLELLAYFRNRAPLDDSGMPKDRFSAEMPDATLATLKIQPSEPRDSAVYFCASGLSGVDGYTFGSGTRLTVV.

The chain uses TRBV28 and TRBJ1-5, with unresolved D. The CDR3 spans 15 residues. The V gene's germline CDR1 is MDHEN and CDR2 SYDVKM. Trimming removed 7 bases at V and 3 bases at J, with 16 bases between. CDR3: CASKIGGQNNQPQHF. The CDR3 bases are TGTGCCAGCAAGATAGGTGGGCAGAACAATCAGCCCCAGCATTTT.

The DNA of the CDR3 is TGTGCCAGCAGCTTGCGGACTAGCGGGAGTACCAATGAGCAGTTCTTC. This gives the protein CASSLRTSGSTNEQFF. The genes are TRBV5-6 and TRBJ2-1; 13 bases fit TRBD2. CDR1 SGHDT and CDR2 YYEEEE come from the germline V gene. This CDR3 has 16 amino acids. V dropped 1 base and J dropped 6; count of bases not matched to a gene: 4.

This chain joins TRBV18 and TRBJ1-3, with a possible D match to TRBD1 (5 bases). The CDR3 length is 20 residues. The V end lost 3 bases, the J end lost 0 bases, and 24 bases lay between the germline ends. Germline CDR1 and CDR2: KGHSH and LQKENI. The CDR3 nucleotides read TGTGCCAGCTCACCGACCCCGGGACGGAGGTTAACGACCTCTGGAAACACCATATATTTT. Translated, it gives CASSPTPGRRLTTSGNTIYF.

DNA of the CDR3: TGCGCCAGCAGCTTGGAAGGGACTGACAATCAGCCCCAGCATTTT. Its protein product is CASSLEGTDNQPQHF. The chain carries TRBV5-1 and TRBJ1-5; a weak D match, TRBD1 (5 bases). The V end lost 0 bases, the J end lost 3 bases, and 10 bases lay between the germline ends. Looked up from germline, CDR1 is SGHRS and CDR2 is YFSETQ. The CDR3 spans 15 residues.

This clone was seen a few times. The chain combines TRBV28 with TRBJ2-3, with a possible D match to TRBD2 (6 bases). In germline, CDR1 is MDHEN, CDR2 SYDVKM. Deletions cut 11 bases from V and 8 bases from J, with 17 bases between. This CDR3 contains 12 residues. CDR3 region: CASNSRGFTQYF. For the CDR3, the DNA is TGTGCCTCGAACAGCCGGGGGTTTACGCAGTATTTT. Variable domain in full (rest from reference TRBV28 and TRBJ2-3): DVKVTQSSRYLVKRTGEKVFLECVQDMDHENMFWYRQDPGLGLRLIYFSYDVKMKEKGDIPEGYSVSREKKERFSLILESASTNQTSMYLCASNSRGFTQYFGPGTRLTVL.

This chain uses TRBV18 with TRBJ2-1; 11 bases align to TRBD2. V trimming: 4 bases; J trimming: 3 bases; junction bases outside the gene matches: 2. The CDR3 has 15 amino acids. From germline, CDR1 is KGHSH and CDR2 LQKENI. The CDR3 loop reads CASSRLAGNYNEQFF. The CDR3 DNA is TGTGCCAGCTCACGACTAGCGGGGAACTACAATGAGCAGTTCTTC.

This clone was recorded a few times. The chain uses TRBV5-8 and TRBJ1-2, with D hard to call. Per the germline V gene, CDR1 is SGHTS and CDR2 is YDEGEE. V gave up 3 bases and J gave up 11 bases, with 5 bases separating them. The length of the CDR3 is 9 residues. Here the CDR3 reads CASSYGYTF. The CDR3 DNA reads TGTGCCAGCAGCTACGGGTACACCTTC. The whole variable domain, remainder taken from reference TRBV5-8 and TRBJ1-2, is EAGVTQSPTHLIKTRGQQATLRCSPISGHTSVYWYQQALGLGLQFLLWYDEGEERNRGNFPPRFSGRQFPNYSSELNVNALELEDSALYLCASSYGYTFGSGTRLTVV.

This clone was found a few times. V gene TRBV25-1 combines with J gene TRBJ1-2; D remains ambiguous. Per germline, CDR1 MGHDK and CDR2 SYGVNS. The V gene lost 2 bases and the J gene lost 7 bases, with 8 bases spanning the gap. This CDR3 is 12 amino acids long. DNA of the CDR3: TGTGCCAGCAGTGAACGGGGTGGTGGCTACACCTTC. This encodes CASSERGGGYTF.

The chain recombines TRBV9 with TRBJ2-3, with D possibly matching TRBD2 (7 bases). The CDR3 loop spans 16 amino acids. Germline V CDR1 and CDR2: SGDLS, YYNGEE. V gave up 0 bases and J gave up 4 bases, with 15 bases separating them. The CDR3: CASSVVATGGPDTQYF. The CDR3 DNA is TGTGCCAGCAGCGTAGTAGCCACGGGGGGCCCAGATACGCAGTATTTT.

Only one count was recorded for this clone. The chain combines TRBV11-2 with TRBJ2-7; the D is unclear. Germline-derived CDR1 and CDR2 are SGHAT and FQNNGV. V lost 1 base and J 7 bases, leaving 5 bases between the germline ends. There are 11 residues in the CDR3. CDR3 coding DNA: TGTGCCAGCAGCTTAGGACTGGAGCAGTACTTC. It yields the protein CASSLGLEQYF.

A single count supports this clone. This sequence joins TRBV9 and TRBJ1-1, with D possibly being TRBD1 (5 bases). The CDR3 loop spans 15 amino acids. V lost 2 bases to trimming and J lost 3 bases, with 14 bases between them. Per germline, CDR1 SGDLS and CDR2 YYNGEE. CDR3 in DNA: TGTGCCAGCAGCGTGGGGACGTTAGAGGACACTGAAGCTTTCTTT. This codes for CASSVGTLEDTEAFF.

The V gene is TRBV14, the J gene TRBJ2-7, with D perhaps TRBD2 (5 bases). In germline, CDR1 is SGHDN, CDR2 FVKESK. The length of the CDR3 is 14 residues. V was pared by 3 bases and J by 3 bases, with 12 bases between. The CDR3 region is CASSQPGSFYEQYF. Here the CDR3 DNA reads TGTGCCAGCAGCCAGCCGGGGTCATTCTACGAGCAGTACTTC.

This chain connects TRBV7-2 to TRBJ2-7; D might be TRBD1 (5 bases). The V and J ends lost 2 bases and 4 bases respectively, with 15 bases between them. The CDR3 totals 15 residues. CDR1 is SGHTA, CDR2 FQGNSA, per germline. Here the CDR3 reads CASSLRRTGQYEQYF. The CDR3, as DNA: TGTGCCAGCAGCTTAAGGCGAACAGGCCAATACGAGCAGTACTTC.

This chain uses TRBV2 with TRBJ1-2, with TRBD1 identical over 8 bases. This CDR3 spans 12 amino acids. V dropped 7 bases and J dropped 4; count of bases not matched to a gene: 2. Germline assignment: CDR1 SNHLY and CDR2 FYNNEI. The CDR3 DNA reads TGTGCCAGCAAGGACAGGGTCTATGGCTACACCTTC. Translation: CASKDRVYGYTF.

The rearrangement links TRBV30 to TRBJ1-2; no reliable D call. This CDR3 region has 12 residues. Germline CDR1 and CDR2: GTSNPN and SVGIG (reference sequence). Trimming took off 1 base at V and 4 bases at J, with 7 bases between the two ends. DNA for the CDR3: TGTGCCTGGAGTGGCGGACCCTATGGCTACACCTTC. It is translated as CAWSGGPYGYTF.

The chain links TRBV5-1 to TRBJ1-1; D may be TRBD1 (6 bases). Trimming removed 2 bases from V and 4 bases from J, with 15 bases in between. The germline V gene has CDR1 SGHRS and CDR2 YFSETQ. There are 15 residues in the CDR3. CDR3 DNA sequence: TGCGCCAGCAGCTTTGACCGCAGGGGCCGCACTGAAGCTTTCTTT. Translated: CASSFDRRGRTEAFF.

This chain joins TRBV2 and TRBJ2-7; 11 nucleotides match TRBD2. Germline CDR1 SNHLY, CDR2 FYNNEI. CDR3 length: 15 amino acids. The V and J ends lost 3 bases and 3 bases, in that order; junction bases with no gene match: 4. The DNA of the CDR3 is TGTGCCAGCAGTGAGAGACTAGCGGGGATCTACGAGCAGTACTTC. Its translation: CASSERLAGIYEQYF.

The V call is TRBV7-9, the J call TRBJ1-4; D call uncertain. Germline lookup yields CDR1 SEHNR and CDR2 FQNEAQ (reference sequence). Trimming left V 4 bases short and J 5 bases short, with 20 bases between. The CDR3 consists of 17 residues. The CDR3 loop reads CASSSTEGVTKNEKLFF. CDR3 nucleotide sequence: TGTGCCAGCAGCTCAACTGAGGGTGTGACCAAAAATGAAAAACTGTTTTTT. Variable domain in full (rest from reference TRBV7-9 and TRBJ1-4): DTGVSQNPRHKITKRGQNVTFRCDPISEHNRLYWYRQTLGQGPEFLTYFQNEAQLEKSRLLSDRFSAERPKGSFSTLEIQRTEQGDSAMYLCASSSTEGVTKNEKLFFGSGTQLSVL.

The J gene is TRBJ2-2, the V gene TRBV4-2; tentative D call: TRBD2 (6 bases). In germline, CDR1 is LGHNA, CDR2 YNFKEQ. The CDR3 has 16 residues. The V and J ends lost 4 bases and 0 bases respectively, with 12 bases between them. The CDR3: CASSPLADSNTGELFF. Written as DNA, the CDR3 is TGTGCCAGCAGCCCTTTAGCGGATTCGAACACCGGGGAGCTGTTTTTT.

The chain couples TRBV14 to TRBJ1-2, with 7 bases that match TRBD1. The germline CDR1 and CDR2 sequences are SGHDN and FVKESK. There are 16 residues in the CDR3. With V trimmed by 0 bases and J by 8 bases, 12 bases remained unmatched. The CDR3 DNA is TGTGCCAGCAGCCAAGATAGGAGAACAGGGGCACGAGGCTACACCTTC. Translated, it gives CASSQDRRTGARGYTF.

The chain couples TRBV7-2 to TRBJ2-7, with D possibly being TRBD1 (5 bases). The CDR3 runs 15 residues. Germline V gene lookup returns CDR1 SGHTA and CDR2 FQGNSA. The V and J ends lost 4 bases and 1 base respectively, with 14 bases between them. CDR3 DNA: TGTGCCAGCAGCTCCATTAGGGGAAATTCCTACGAGCAGTACTTC. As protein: CASSSIRGNSYEQYF. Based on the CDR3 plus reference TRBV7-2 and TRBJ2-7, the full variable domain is GAGVSQSPSNKVTEKGKDVELRCDPISGHTALYWYRQSLGQGLEFLIYFQGNSAPDKSGLPSDRFSAERTGGSVSTLTIQRTQQEDSAVYLCASSSIRGNSYEQYFGPGTRLTVT.

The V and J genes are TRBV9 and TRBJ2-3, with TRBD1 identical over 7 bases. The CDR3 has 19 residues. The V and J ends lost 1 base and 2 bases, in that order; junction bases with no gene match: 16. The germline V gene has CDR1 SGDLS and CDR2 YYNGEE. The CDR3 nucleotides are TGTGCCAGCAGCGTACCCAGGGGGACGAATGGGGGCCCCACAGATACGCAGTATTTT. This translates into CASSVPRGTNGGPTDTQYF. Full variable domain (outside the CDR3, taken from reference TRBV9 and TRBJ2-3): DSGVTQTPKHLITATGQRVTLRCSPRSGDLSVYWYQQSLDQGLQFLIQYYNGEERAKGNILERFSAQQFPDLHSELNLSSLELGDSALYFCASSVPRGTNGGPTDTQYFGPGTRLTVL.